This T cell receptor (beta chain) was found in a study of cytomegalovirus exposure and HLA in healthy donors. The PCR ran on 60 Vbeta and 13 Jbeta primers. Measured with immunoSEQ multiplex PCR; TCRdb has only the in-frame clones, and not every one. The data hold over 50,000 clones, with approximately 83% observed a single time. This clone was counted a few times. Trimming took 8 bases from V and 2 from J, leaving 21 bases between them. The CDR3 runs to 16 residues. Germline CDR1 MNHEY, CDR2 SMNVEV (reference sequence). This chain links TRBV27 with TRBJ2-5; D perhaps matches TRBD2 (6 bases). The receptor comes from a man aged 35-49 years in good health and CMV-seronegative. The sequenced material came from PBMCs. The CDR3 spells CASRTSFRDLQETQYF. The DNA of the CDR3 is TGTGCCAGCCGCACCTCCTTCCGGGACTTGCAAGAGACCCAGTACTTC.